This T cell receptor (beta chain) is from a study of T cell changes during pregnancy in multiple sclerosis. The data were produced by immunoSEQ multiplex PCR, yet TCRdb's version contains in-frame clones alone and is incomplete. The sample has approximately 50,000 clones, around nine tenths seen once. Sequenced here: CD4+ T cells from peripheral blood mononuclear cells, sampled after pregnancy. The TCR sequence derives from a female donor with multiple sclerosis, enrolled in a pregnancy study.

The CDR3 loop reads CASTGLGHSYEQYF. CDR3 bases: TGCGCCAGCACAGGGCTGGGACATTCCTACGAGCAGTACTTC. The chain recombines TRBV5-1 with TRBJ2-7, with a possible D match to TRBD1 (6 bases). Germline V gene lookup returns CDR1 SGHRS and CDR2 YFSETQ. V lost 6 bases and J 1 base, leaving 14 bases between the germline ends. This CDR3 region has 14 residues.